Here is one T cell receptor (beta chain) with its context. This record comes from a study of identical twins. Each CDR3 protein gets one entry after TCRdb re-called the 5' RACE reads with MiXCR. The sample carries 600,000 to 850,000 distinct CDR3 sequences, around a sixth recorded once. These records were also assigned to another study, of T cells expressing NK-cell markers. That study adds: Obtained from sorted CD3+CD56+NKG2C+, CD3+CD56+NKG2C- and CD3+CD56-NKG2C+ T cells were the TCR beta repertoires.

Sequencing was carried out using PBMCs. The source of this sequence is a woman aged 18-29 years in good health.

CDR3 region: CASRATTGNTGELFF. The DNA of the CDR3 is TGTGCCAGCAGAGCGACCACAGGGAACACCGGGGAGCTGTTTTTT. V and J are TRBV6-1 and TRBJ2-2, with D possibly TRBD1 on 5 matching bases. Germline V gives CDR1 MNHNS, CDR2 SASEGT. Trimming removed 6 bases at V and 1 base at J, with 12 bases between. This CDR3 contains 15 residues.